The clone carrying this T cell receptor beta chain was seen just once. Patients in Seattle were enrolled during active infection, then followed longitudinally. This sample was included in a study of blood T cell repertoires in COVID-19. CDR3 length: 14 amino acids. The J segment lost 0 bases and the V segment lost 4 bases, leaving 1 base of the junction unmatched. The germline V gene encodes CDR1 KGHSH and CDR2 LQKENI. Some clones are missing from TCRdb's copy, which holds only in-frame ones; the method was immunoSEQ multiplex PCR. The sample gives approximately 260,000 clones, about 87% of which show up once; approximately 10% is in the top ten.

This clonotype was obtained from a woman between 65 and 79 years old with COVID-19, enrolled during active disease. The chain links TRBV18 to TRBJ2-3, with 7 bases aligning to TRBD2. Sequencing was done on a sample of peripheral blood. CDR3 coding DNA: TGTGCCAGCTCACTTAGCGGGAGCACAGATACGCAGTATTTT. It translates to CASSLSGSTDTQYF.